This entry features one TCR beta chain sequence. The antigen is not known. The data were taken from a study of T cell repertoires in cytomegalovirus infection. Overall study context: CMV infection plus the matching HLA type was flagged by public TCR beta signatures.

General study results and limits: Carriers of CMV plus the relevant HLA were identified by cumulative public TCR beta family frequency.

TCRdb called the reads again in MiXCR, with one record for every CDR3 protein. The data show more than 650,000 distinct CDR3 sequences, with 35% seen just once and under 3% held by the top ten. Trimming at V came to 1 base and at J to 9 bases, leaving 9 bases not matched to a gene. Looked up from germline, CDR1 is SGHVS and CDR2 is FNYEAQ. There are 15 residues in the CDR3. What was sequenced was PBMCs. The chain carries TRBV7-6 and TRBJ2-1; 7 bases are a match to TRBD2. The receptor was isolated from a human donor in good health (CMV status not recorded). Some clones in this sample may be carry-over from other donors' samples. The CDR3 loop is CASSLVGGGRTEQFF. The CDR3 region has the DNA TGTGCCAGCAGCTTAGTGGGGGGGGGGAGGACTGAGCAGTTCTTC.